What follows are 27 T cell receptor beta chains derived from one specimen sequenced in a study of tumor and adjacent non-tumor tissue in lung cancer. Three rounds of nested PCR, following a modified ARM-PCR protocol, produced the TCRbeta library. TCRdb used MiXCR to reprocess the multiplex PCR reads, holding one entry per CDR3 protein. The top ten clones hold roughly 13% of a sample with 120,000 or so distinct CDR3 sequences, roughly 64% of them seen once. The template was RNA from unsorted bulk tissue. Specimen: lung tumor tissue. These TCRs come from a man aged 25-45 years with non-small cell lung cancer.

A word on this clonotype: It is likely a read error, because the conserved phenylalanine at the end of the CDR3 is missing. The chain uses TRBV19 and TRBJ2-6; D unclear. This CDR3 has 14 residues. Germline V gene sequence: CDR1 LNHDA, CDR2 SQIVND (reference sequence). V lost 1 base and J lost 2, with 3 bases in between. The CDR3 DNA is TGTGCCAGTAGTATAGGCGCTGGGGCCAACGTCCTGACTTTG. Amino acid sequence: CASSIGAGANVLTL.

V gene TRBV11-2 combines with J gene TRBJ2-4; D gene uncertain. Germline V lookup: CDR1 SGHAT, CDR2 FQNNGV. The germline V and J ends were trimmed by 7 bases and 6 bases, with 16 bases remaining between them. The CDR3 is 14 residues long. The CDR3 loop is CASTYGWRGNIQYF. DNA of the CDR3: TGTGCCAGCACCTATGGGTGGCGAGGAAACATTCAGTACTTC.

In its sample, this clonotype was seen once. Germline and junction disagree at one end, which may indicate a read error. The V call is TRBV10-3, the J call TRBJ2-3; a possible D gene is TRBD1 (5 bases). Germline V gene sequence: CDR1 ENHRY, CDR2 SYGVKD. There are 14 residues in the CDR3. CDR3 residues: CDIKPQGTTDMQYF. In nucleotides, the CDR3 is TGCGACATCAAACCTCAGGGTACCACAGATATGCAGTATTTT.

About this clonotype: Germline is not matched at one junction end, which may reflect a read error. The chain employs TRBV7-8 and TRBJ1-2, with a weak D call TRBD1 (6 bases). Germline lookup yields CDR1 SGHVS and CDR2 FQNEAQ. This CDR3 spans 16 amino acids. CDR3 nucleotide sequence: TGTGCGAGCAGCTTTCAAACCGGGACATCAAACTATGGCTACACCTTC. Protein product: CASSFQTGTSNYGYTF.

This chain links TRBV20-1 with TRBJ1-6; D unresolved. Trimming left V 6 bases short and J 3 bases short, with 12 bases between. The CDR3 is 14 amino acids. Germline lookup yields CDR1 DFQATT and CDR2 SNEGSKA (reference sequence). The CDR3 nucleotides read TGCAGTGCCCCGGGGAGATTCTATAATTCACCCCTCCACTTT. Protein sequence: CSAPGRFYNSPLHF.

The count of this clonotype is one. Relative to the germline gene, one junction end is altered; a read error may explain this. This chain joins TRBV11-3 and TRBJ2-1, with no clear D. The CDR3 is 12 residues long. Germline assignment: CDR1 SGHNT and CDR2 YENEEA. The CDR3 loop reads CASCLQQNEQFF. The CDR3 DNA is TGTGCCAGCTGCTTACAACAGAATGAGCAGTTCTTC.

Points on this clonotype: A much larger clone lies one base from this, so it may be a read error. The chain employs TRBV20-1 and TRBJ2-7, with D possibly TRBD2 on 6 matching bases. The germline gives CDR1 DFQATT, CDR2 SNEGSKA (reference sequence). V was shortened by 3 bases and J by 5 bases, with 14 bases between the two germline ends. The CDR3 extends over 13 amino acids. Here the CDR3 reads CSARRDGLHEQYF. The CDR3 region has the DNA TGCAGTGCTAGGCGGGATGGCCTGCACGAGCAGTACTTC.

This clonotype was recorded once. This clone may be a read error of a much larger clone one base away. Without the conserved terminal phenylalanine or tryptophan, this CDR3 likely stems from a read error. The DNA of the CDR3 is TGTGCCAGCAGCCCACTTCCGGGCACGAACACCGGGGAGCTGTTTTCT. This sequence encodes CASSPLPGTNTGELFS. V gene TRBV5-4 combines with J gene TRBJ2-2; no definite D call. CDR1 and CDR2 (germline): SGHNT, YYREEE (reference sequence). Trimming left V 4 bases short and J 0 bases short, with 13 bases between. The CDR3 extends over 16 amino acids.

As for this clonotype: A read error may be the cause here, since a much bigger clone is one base away. The chain recombines TRBV6-5 with TRBJ1-3; 8 positions agree with TRBD1. The germline CDR1 and CDR2 sequences are MNHEY and SVGAGI. CDR3 length equals 14 residues. This CDR3 reads CPSRTGGLTDTIYF. In DNA, the CDR3 is TGTCCCAGCAGAACAGGGGGTTTAACAGACACCATATATTTT.

This clonotype showed up just a few times. The rearrangement joins TRBV20-1 to TRBJ2-1; tentatively, D is TRBD2 (5 bases). Germline V gene data show CDR1 as DFQATT and CDR2 as SNEGSKA (reference sequence). This CDR3 is 16 amino acids long. V was cut by 0 bases and J by 10 bases, with 22 bases left in between. In DNA form, the CDR3 reads TGCAGTGCTAGAGATCTCGCCCCGCGGGCCCAAGGGGAGCAGTTCTTC. It translates to CSARDLAPRAQGEQFF.

Only one count was recorded for this clonotype. A much larger clone differs from this one at a single base, so this may be a read error. The genes are TRBV20-1 and TRBJ1-2; no reliable D call. Germline V gene sequence: CDR1 DFQATT, CDR2 SNEGSKA (reference sequence). V was cut by 7 bases and J by 1 base, with 13 bases left in between. This CDR3 is built from 13 residues. This chain's CDR3 is CSVHGGDNYGYTF. Written as DNA, the CDR3 is TGCAGTGTACATGGTGGAGATAACTATGGCTACACCTTC.

With respect to this clonotype: The junction shows a germline mismatch at one end, possibly a read error. The chain recombines TRBV20-1 with TRBJ1-2, with D possibly being TRBD1 (5 bases). The CDR3 has 13 residues. Per the germline V gene, CDR1 is DFQATT and CDR2 is SNEGSKA (reference sequence). The CDR3 is CSASLPGRHDYAF. The CDR3 coding sequence is TGCAGTGCTAGTCTCCCAGGGCGCCATGACTACGCCTTC.

On this clonotype: A read error may account for a junction end that differs from germline. This chain uses TRBV5-1 with TRBJ2-7; either TRBD1 or TRBD2 may fit D (5 bases each). The CDR3 runs to 10 residues. Germline CDR1 reads SGHRS; CDR2 reads YFSETQ. The CDR3 protein is CASRLGEQYF. The CDR3 nucleotides are TGCGCCAGCAGATTGGGGGAGCAGTATTTC.

As to this clonotype: The junction does not match germline at one end; this may be a read error. The chain has TRBV4-2 and TRBJ1-2, with unresolved D. CDR3 length equals 15 residues. Germline lookup yields CDR1 LGHNA and CDR2 YNFKEQ. CDR3 loop: CASSQEVAWQYDYTF. The CDR3 nucleotides are TGTGCTAGCAGCCAGGAAGTGGCATGGCAATACGACTACACCTTC.

This clonotype was observed a few times. With a much larger clone just one base away, this may be a read error. The V gene is TRBV29-1, the J gene TRBJ2-3, with unresolved D. The CDR3 is 11 amino acids. Per germline, CDR1 SQVTM and CDR2 ANQGSEA. For the CDR3, the DNA is TGCAGGATTCACCCGACAGATACGCAGTATTTT. Translating gives CRIHPTDTQYF.

This clonotype was detected only a few times. One base away lies a much larger clone, so this may be a sequencing read error. The chain employs TRBV6-5 and TRBJ1-3; perhaps TRBD1 as D (5 bases). The CDR3 loop spans 15 amino acids. Trimming removed 2 bases from V and 4 bases from J, with 12 bases in between. The V gene's germline CDR1 is MNHEY and CDR2 SVGAGI. The DNA for the CDR3 is TGTGCCAGCAGTTACCATGGACACTACGGAAACACCATATATTTT. Residues: CASSYHGHYGNTIYF.

The chain is built from TRBV2 and TRBJ2-2; D may be TRBD1 or TRBD2 (5 bases each). The CDR3 contains 15 residues. Trimming shortened V by 7 bases and J by 0 bases, and 12 bases separated the two germline ends. Germline V gene lookup returns CDR1 SNHLY and CDR2 FYNNEI. CDR3 sequence: CASNEGQTNTGELFF. CDR3 in DNA: TGTGCCAGCAACGAGGGGCAGACGAACACCGGGGAGCTGTTTTTT.

At least ten counts were recorded for this clonotype. A read error may explain this, as a much larger clone is one base away. The rearrangement links TRBV29-1 to TRBJ2-5, with TRBD1 identical over 10 bases. The CDR3 has 15 amino acids. Germline CDR1 and CDR2: SQVTM and ANQGSEA. The trim removed 8 bases at V and 4 bases at J, leaving 13 bases unmatched. The CDR3 DNA sequence: TGCAGCATGACCGGACAGGGGGAAATTGGAGAGACCCAGTACTTC. Translated, it gives CSMTGQGEIGETQYF.

This sequence joins TRBV11-1 and TRBJ2-4; possible D gene TRBD1, 5 bases. Trimming shortened V by 7 bases and J by 3 bases, and 19 bases separated the two germline ends. CDR1 and CDR2 from the germline V gene are SGHAT and FQDESV (reference sequence). CDR3 length: 16 residues. This CDR3 is CASIHSGRAIKNIQYF. CDR3 sequence (DNA): TGTGCCAGCATCCATTCAGGCAGGGCGATCAAAAACATTCAGTACTTC.

A note on this clonotype: A much bigger clone sits one base away, suggesting this may be a read error. Without the conserved terminal phenylalanine or tryptophan, this CDR3 likely stems from a read error. The chain has TRBV20-1 and TRBJ1-2; 7 positions match TRBD1. This CDR3 contains 12 residues. CDR1 is DFQATT and CDR2 is SNEGSKA in the germline V gene (reference sequence). Trimming at V came to 4 bases and at J to 9 bases, leaving 8 bases not matched to a gene. CDR3 sequence: CSAKDRPSSYTL. CDR3 coding DNA: TGCAGTGCTAAGGACAGGCCTTCAAGCTACACCTTG.

In the case of this clonotype: A much larger clone differs from this one at a single base, so this may be a read error. This chain links TRBV20-1 with TRBJ2-7, with 7 nucleotides matching TRBD2. The CDR3 contains 15 residues. Germline V lookup: CDR1 DFQATT, CDR2 SNEGSKA (reference sequence). CDR3 in amino acids: CSARVYSGLSEEQCF. CDR3 DNA: TGCAGTGCTAGAGTTTATAGCGGGCTATCTGAAGAGCAGTGCTTC.

This clonotype was detected only once. A single base separates this from a much larger clone, so it may be a read error. The gene calls are TRBV29-1 and TRBJ2-6; the D gene is possibly TRBD1 (6 bases). Germline V gene sequence: CDR1 SQVTM, CDR2 ANQGSEA. The CDR3 covers 13 residues. CDR3 DNA: TGCAGGGTTTACAGGGTGGGGGCCAACGTCCTGACTTTC. It codes for CRVYRVGANVLTF.

This sequence joins TRBV18 and TRBJ2-5; D ambiguous. The CDR3 sequence is 12 residues long. V shed 6 bases and J shed 7 bases, with 12 bases lying between them. Germline lookup yields CDR1 KGHSH and CDR2 LQKENI. CDR3 bases: TGTGCCAGCTCGTCTTCGGGTAGGACCCAGTACTTC. Residues: CASSSSGRTQYF.

As for this clonotype: One end of the junction fails to match germline, which may point to a read error. This sequence joins TRBV20-1 and TRBJ1-1; no clear D gene. Germline V gene lookup returns CDR1 DFQATT and CDR2 SNEGSKA (reference sequence). The CDR3 has 15 amino acids. Here the CDR3 DNA reads TGCAGTGCTAACCCACAGACAAACATGTACACCGAAGCTTTCTTT. Its protein is CSANPQTNMYTEAFF.

This clonotype has at least ten counts. This sequence joins TRBV20-1 and TRBJ2-2; D possibly corresponds to TRBD1 (5 bases). The CDR3 spans 13 residues. Trimming left V 3 bases short and J 8 bases short, with 13 bases between. Germline V gives CDR1 DFQATT, CDR2 SNEGSKA (reference sequence). The CDR3 spells CSASNRFNGELFF. The CDR3 DNA is TGCAGTGCTAGTAACAGGTTTAATGGGGAGCTGTTTTTT.

A remark on this clonotype: This sequence may be a read error, since a much larger clone differs from it by one base. V usage is TRBV4-2 and J usage is TRBJ2-1; unclear D gene. The V gene's germline CDR1 is LGHNA and CDR2 YNFKEQ. This CDR3 has 18 amino acids. Trimming shortened V by 0 bases and J by 6 bases, and 21 bases separated the two germline ends. CDR3: CASSQDSVRLFVVNEQFF. The CDR3 nucleotides are TGTGCCAGCAGCCAAGATTCCGTTCGGCTATTCGTCGTCAATGAGCAGTTCTTC.

This sequence joins TRBV5-5 and TRBJ1-2; D remains unclear. Trimming shortened V by 5 bases and J by 8 bases, and 16 bases separated the two germline ends. The germline gives CDR1 SGHKS, CDR2 YYEKEE (reference sequence). CDR3 size: 13 residues. The CDR3 reads CASSYDQDRGYTF. The DNA of the CDR3 is TGTGCCAGCAGTTATGATCAGGATCGAGGCTACACCTTC.